This record covers a single T cell receptor beta chain. The antigen remains unidentified. This sample is drawn from a study of post-analysis software for immune sequencing data. Study background: The courses of disease that were included comprised relapsing-remitting, secondary progressive and progressive-relapsing multiple sclerosis.

Germline CDR1 MNHEY, CDR2 SMNVEV (reference sequence). This CDR3 region has 15 residues. V was pared by 5 bases and J by 4 bases, with 8 bases of the junction left unmatched. Study-level points and caveats: Controls showed lower frequencies than patients for four to six TRBV segments, and TRBV5-6, TRBV5-1 and TRBV20-1 were among these. Compared against controls, patients with multiple sclerosis displayed significantly lower normalized Chao1 diversity. Strong co-clustering by F measure was evident for samples that had been prepared in the same batch.

The library was made from cDNA and included unique molecular identifiers. T cells numbering about 0.95 to 10 million gave rise to roughly 0.5 million cDNA molecules. Each CDR3 protein is one row after TCRdb ran MiXCR on the PCR reads. The sample lists approximately 570,000 distinct CDR3 sequences, 44% occurring once. The source material was blood. This TCR came from a girl aged 5 to 17 with multiple sclerosis. V is TRBV27 and J is TRBJ2-7; TRBD1 matches at 10 bases. Written as DNA, the CDR3 is TGTGCCAGCAGTCCTCACGGACAGGGGGGATACGAGCAGTACTTC. The encoded protein is CASSPHGQGGYEQYF.